Listed below are T cell receptor beta chains from one sample, sequenced in a study of T cell repertoires in cytomegalovirus infection. TCRdb analysed the reads with MiXCR anew, one entry per CDR3 protein. The sample lists under 800,000 distinct CDR3 sequences; less than 25% were seen once. Sample: CD8+ T cells from PBMCs. These receptors were obtained from a human donor in good health (CMV status not recorded). Some clones in this sample may be carry-over from other donors' samples. Each CDR3 is given with its conserved first and last residue. The order of the fields is D gene, V gene, clone size, J gene, CDR3 DNA, CDR3 protein. A D gene is named only where the DNA matches it firmly. Rows may omit the clone size; those that give it use once, few, many or a size class.

>-|TRBV19|-|TRBJ2-7
TGTGCCAGTAGTAAAGGGAACGAGCAGTACTTC
CASSKGNEQYF
>-|TRBV29-1|few|TRBJ1-2
TGCAGCGTTGAAGTCAGGGAGAATAACTATGGCTACACCTTC
CSVEVRENNYGYTF
>TRBD2|TRBV6-5|-|TRBJ2-1
TGTGCCAGCAGTTACGGGGGGGAAAATGAGCAGTTCTTC
CASSYGGENEQFF
>TRBD2|TRBV12-3/TRBV12-4|-|TRBJ2-5
TGTGCCAGCAGTTTGGGTGCTCTAGCGGGGGCCCAAGAGACCCAGTACTTC
CASSLGALAGAQETQYF
>-|TRBV14|few|TRBJ2-1
TGTGCCAGCAGCCAAGATTATGAGGGGGGCAATGAGCAGTTCTTC
CASSQDYEGGNEQFF
>-|TRBV6-2/TRBV6-3|few|TRBJ1-1
TGTGCCAGCAGCCCGTTACAAGGATTGAACACTGAAGCTTTCTTT
CASSPLQGLNTEAFF
>-|TRBV14|-|TRBJ1-1
TGTGTCAGCAGCCAGGGCCTCCAGGGATTGAACACTGAAGCTTTCTTT
CVSSQGLQGLNTEAFF
>TRBD1|TRBV4-3|-|TRBJ1-1
TGCGCCAGCAGCCTTCTCGGACAGGGCGCTGAAGCTTTCTTT
CASSLLGQGAEAFF
>-|TRBV19|few|TRBJ1-1
TGTGCCTCCCGATTGTTTGGGAACACTGAAGCTTTCTTT
CASRLFGNTEAFF
>TRBD1|TRBV28|many|TRBJ1-2
TGTGCCAGCAGTTTATTATCTAGAGGACAGGGCGCAGATTATGGCTACACCTTC
CASSLLSRGQGADYGYTF
>-|TRBV28|many|TRBJ1-5
TGTGCCAGCAGTGGACGGACAGTTTACCTTAGCAATCAGCCCCAGCATTTT
CASSGRTVYLSNQPQHF
>-|TRBV7-2|many|TRBJ2-5
TGTGCCAGCAGCCGCTACGGGGGAGAGACCCAGTACTTC
CASSRYGGETQYF
>-|TRBV5-6|-|TRBJ1-1
TGTGCCAGCAGCGAGGGAGCCCCTGCGGCTGAAGCTTTCTTT
CASSEGAPAAEAFF
>-|TRBV14|-|TRBJ2-1
TGTGCCAGCAGCCAGTACATGAGCTCCTACAATGAGCAGTTCTTC
CASSQYMSSYNEQFF
>-|TRBV20-1|-|TRBJ1-1
TGCAGTGCCACCTTAAACAGGGTTGAGACTGAAGCTTTCTTT
CSATLNRVETEAFF
>-|TRBV27|-|TRBJ1-1
TGTGCCAGCAGTATTTCGGACAGTAACACTGAAGCTTTCTTT
CASSISDSNTEAFF
>-|TRBV29-1|few|TRBJ1-1
TGCAGCCACAACGAGGGAGAAGCTTTCTTT
CSHNEGEAFF
>-|TRBV14|few|TRBJ1-4
TGTGCCAGCAGCCCATTGAACCCCGGGTCATCCGCCGAAAAACTGTTTTTT
CASSPLNPGSSAEKLFF
>-|TRBV7-9|many|TRBJ2-7
TGTGCCAGCAGCTTGCCGACAGGCCCTTACGAGCAGTACTTC
CASSLPTGPYEQYF
>-|TRBV7-3|many|TRBJ1-5
TGTGCCAGCAGCCCGTACTCTAGCAATCAGCCCCAGCATTTT
CASSPYSSNQPQHF
>-|TRBV6-2/TRBV6-3|few|TRBJ2-3
TGTGCCAGCAGTTACGGTGATACGCAGTGTTTT
CASSYGDTQCF
>TRBD2|TRBV20-1|-|TRBJ2-3
TGCGGTGCTCCCCTAGCGGGGGGGCGGACAGATACGCAGTATTTT
CGAPLAGGRTDTQYF
>TRBD1|TRBV28|-|TRBJ2-3
TGTGCCAGCAGTTATCTCGGACAGGGCGGTGACACAGATACGCAGTATTTT
CASSYLGQGGDTDTQYF
>TRBD2|TRBV15|-|TRBJ2-1
TGTGCCACCAGCAGAGAACTAGCGGGGGCCTCCTACAATGAGCAGTTCTTC
CATSRELAGASYNEQFF
>TRBD2|TRBV29-1|few|TRBJ2-3
TGCAGCGTTCCCTTTTTCCTAAGACTAGCGGGGGCTACAGATACGCAGTATTTT
CSVPFFLRLAGATDTQYF
>-|TRBV12-3/TRBV12-4|few|TRBJ2-3
TGTGCCAGCAGCCCCAGAGAATATTCCCAAGATACGCAGTATTTT
CASSPREYSQDTQYF
>TRBD1|TRBV6-5|few|TRBJ2-2
TGTGCCAGCAGTTACGGGACAGGGGCTACCGGGGAGCTGTTTTTT
CASSYGTGATGELFF
>TRBD1|TRBV19|few|TRBJ1-5
TGTGCCAGTTCCTTTCGGGAAGGGGGCTATAGCAATCAGCCCCAGCATTTT
CASSFREGGYSNQPQHF
>-|TRBV7-3|-|TRBJ2-7
TGTGCCAGCAGCAGTCGACAGAGGACCTACGAGCAGTACTTC
CASSSRQRTYEQYF
>-|TRBV7-9|few|TRBJ2-4
TGTGCCAGCAGCTTAGAAGGCGATCCACCGTACTTC
CASSLEGDPPYF
>-|TRBV7-2|once|TRBJ2-3
TGTGCCAGCAGCTTAGCGGCAAGGGGCGTGACAGATACGCAGTATTTT
CASSLAARGVTDTQYF
>-|TRBV28|many|TRBJ2-2
TGTGCCAGCAGTTTATCTGCAGGGGTCACCGGGGAGCTGTTTTTT
CASSLSAGVTGELFF
>-|TRBV28|-|TRBJ2-4
TGTGCCAGCAGTTTGGAGTTTCTTCAGTACTTC
CASSLEFLQYF
>-|TRBV4-1|-|TRBJ1-5
TGCGCCAGCAGCTCCATTCGCATCACAGGGTTCGATAGCAATCAGCCCCAGCATTTT
CASSSIRITGFDSNQPQHF
>-|TRBV24-1|few|TRBJ2-1
TGTGCCACCAGCCTTCAAGGGTCCAATGAGCAGTTCTTC
CATSLQGSNEQFF
>TRBD2|TRBV6-2/TRBV6-3|-|TRBJ2-1
TGTGCCAGCAAGACCTTAGCGGGGCACCATGAGCAGTTCTTC
CASKTLAGHHEQFF
>TRBD2|TRBV19|-|TRBJ2-1
TGTGCCAGTAGTGCATTTCGGACTAGCGGGGGGGCGTTCGCCTACAATGAGCAGTTCTTC
CASSAFRTSGGAFAYNEQFF
>-|TRBV7-4|-|TRBJ2-3
TGTGCCAGCAGTCCTCCCGGGCACACAGATACGCAGTATTTT
CASSPPGHTDTQYF